This T cell receptor beta chain was recovered during a study of cytomegalovirus exposure and HLA in healthy donors. The study, taken as a whole, reports: TCR beta chains numbering some 150 were designated cytomegalovirus-associated. Reportedly, a later analysis found an Asian-associated ancestry cluster had fewer N-insertions than the approximately 600-donor mean.

PCR used 60 Vbeta primers and 13 Jbeta primers. The data were produced by immunoSEQ multiplex PCR, yet TCRdb's version contains in-frame clones alone and is incomplete. The table gives about 160,000 clones; the top ten clones make up around 1.2% of it. A remark on this clone: No antigen is known for it.

Germline V gene sequence: CDR1 SGHRS, CDR2 YFSETQ. CDR3 length: 19 residues. Trimming took 1 base from V and 0 from J; bases not matched to a gene: 13. Material for sequencing was PBMCs. The rearrangement joins TRBV5-1 to TRBJ2-3, with 8 bases fitting TRBD1. This TCR came from a woman aged 60-75 years in good health and CMV-seronegative. The CDR3 spells CASSLIGTGVPYSTDTQYF. In DNA form, the CDR3 reads TGCGCCAGCAGCTTGATAGGGACAGGCGTACCCTACAGCACAGATACGCAGTATTTT. The whole variable domain, filled in from reference TRBV5-1 and TRBJ2-3, reads KAGVTQTPRYLIKTRGQQVTLSCSPISGHRSVSWYQQTPGQGLQFLFEYFSETQRNKGNFPGRFSGRQFSNSRSEMNVSTLELGDSALYLCASSLIGTGVPYSTDTQYFGPGTRLTVL.